This is a list of T cell receptor beta chains from one sample in a study of response to subunit inactivated influenza vaccine. TCRdb re-analysed the RT-PCR reads in MiXCR, keeping a single row per CDR3 protein. The sample carries some 800,000 distinct CDR3 sequences, about 20% recorded once. Material: PBMCs from blood, obtained 5 days after vaccination. These receptors all stem from a middle-aged man who received an inactivated influenza vaccine. CDR3s include the opening cysteine and the closing phenylalanine or tryptophan.

j_call: TRBJ2-5
v_call: TRBV5-1
cdr3_aa: CASSSNPGAQETQYF

j_call: TRBJ2-7
v_call: TRBV6-5
cdr3_aa: CASSYSAEDLTSYEQYF

j_call: TRBJ2-5
v_call: TRBV11-2
cdr3_aa: CASRAYSEETQYF

j_call: TRBJ2-1
v_call: TRBV24-1
cdr3_aa: CATSLPGGSYNEQFF

j_call: TRBJ2-3
v_call: TRBV7-6
cdr3_aa: CASSRLQGSDTQYF

j_call: TRBJ2-7
v_call: TRBV21-1
cdr3_aa: CASSIERDEQYF

j_call: TRBJ2-7
v_call: TRBV5-1
cdr3_aa: CASSLITHLPNEQYF

j_call: TRBJ1-2
v_call: TRBV2
cdr3_aa: CASRLDRGGYTF

j_call: TRBJ2-5
v_call: TRBV12-3/TRBV12-4
cdr3_aa: CASSLLVKETQYF

j_call: TRBJ1-6
v_call: TRBV30
cdr3_aa: CAWSIGFGSPLHF

j_call: TRBJ1-2
v_call: TRBV7-9
cdr3_aa: CASSSSELYGYTF

j_call: TRBJ2-2
v_call: TRBV7-8
cdr3_aa: CASSRKGDRGTGELFF

j_call: TRBJ2-3
v_call: TRBV12-3/TRBV12-4
cdr3_aa: CASSAGTIGPTQYF

j_call: TRBJ2-3
v_call: TRBV6-1
cdr3_aa: CASSATSGGPDTQYF

j_call: TRBJ2-1
v_call: TRBV29-1
cdr3_aa: CSVGPRSSNEQFF

j_call: TRBJ2-7
v_call: TRBV28
cdr3_aa: CASSLSPSVAYEQYF

j_call: TRBJ2-1
v_call: TRBV5-1
cdr3_aa: CASSFFPSTSGNEQFF

j_call: TRBJ1-4
v_call: TRBV20-1
cdr3_aa: CSVRRGGEEKLFF

j_call: TRBJ2-1
v_call: TRBV12-3/TRBV12-4
cdr3_aa: CASSGGGAYNEQFF

j_call: TRBJ2-1
v_call: TRBV20-1
cdr3_aa: CSALGSRSSYNEQFF

j_call: TRBJ1-5
v_call: TRBV12-3/TRBV12-4
cdr3_aa: CASAGQLNQPQHF

j_call: TRBJ2-1
v_call: TRBV6-1
cdr3_aa: CASRGTSGIYNEQFF

j_call: TRBJ2-7
v_call: TRBV12-3/TRBV12-4
cdr3_aa: CASSWSLAGGYEQYF

j_call: TRBJ2-5
v_call: TRBV5-1
cdr3_aa: CASSSQGGETQYF

j_call: TRBJ2-1
v_call: TRBV12-3/TRBV12-4
cdr3_aa: CASRSAGGDNEQFF

j_call: TRBJ1-4
v_call: TRBV28
cdr3_aa: CASSLRAEKLFF

j_call: TRBJ2-7
v_call: TRBV27
cdr3_aa: CASSPDPGRSYEQYF

j_call: TRBJ1-5
v_call: TRBV20-1
cdr3_aa: CSASVRGGNQPQHF

j_call: TRBJ2-1
v_call: TRBV12-3/TRBV12-4
cdr3_aa: CASSTGYRSSYNEQFF

j_call: TRBJ2-3
v_call: TRBV12-3/TRBV12-4
cdr3_aa: CASRGLSGSYASHTDTQYF

j_call: TRBJ1-4
v_call: TRBV5-5
cdr3_aa: CASSVGGWNEKLFF

j_call: TRBJ2-5
v_call: TRBV20-1
cdr3_aa: CSAGSGETTQYF

j_call: TRBJ2-1
v_call: TRBV11-2
cdr3_aa: CASSLTSGIRNEQFF

j_call: TRBJ1-4
v_call: TRBV15
cdr3_aa: CATSSSQGTNEKLFF

j_call: TRBJ2-1
v_call: TRBV4-1
cdr3_aa: CASSLVPVDIAEAGVDNEQFF

j_call: TRBJ2-1
v_call: TRBV5-1
cdr3_aa: CASSWRGERGEQFF

j_call: TRBJ2-1
v_call: TRBV6-5
cdr3_aa: CASSYLGLAGINEQFF

j_call: TRBJ2-7
v_call: TRBV6-1
cdr3_aa: CASSELPQYSNEQYF

j_call: TRBJ2-3
v_call: TRBV15
cdr3_aa: CATSKGESTDTQYF

j_call: TRBJ1-4
v_call: TRBV12-3/TRBV12-4
cdr3_aa: CASSFREVLSEKLFF

j_call: TRBJ1-4
v_call: TRBV5-5
cdr3_aa: CASSTPTNEKLFF

j_call: TRBJ2-6
v_call: TRBV5-1
cdr3_aa: CASKTGPSGANVLTF

j_call: TRBJ2-2
v_call: TRBV12-3/TRBV12-4
cdr3_aa: CASSPGQGAGELFF

j_call: TRBJ2-1
v_call: TRBV24-1
cdr3_aa: CATSEPTRSQFF

j_call: TRBJ2-7
v_call: TRBV4-3
cdr3_aa: CASSPSIGLAGVGYEQYF

j_call: TRBJ2-7
v_call: TRBV6-2/TRBV6-3
cdr3_aa: CASSYSMAGSYEQYF

j_call: TRBJ2-1
v_call: TRBV7-6
cdr3_aa: CASSFLLGRGTNEQFF

j_call: TRBJ2-1
v_call: TRBV7-9
cdr3_aa: CASSYFRFGRNEQFF

j_call: TRBJ2-2
v_call: TRBV5-1
cdr3_aa: CASSFIRGNTGELFF

j_call: TRBJ1-2
v_call: TRBV15
cdr3_aa: CATSRAAGGYTF